Listed here is a single T cell receptor beta chain. The data originate from a study of blood T cell repertoires in COVID-19. Whole-study context: COVID-19 samples, acute and convalescent, were from the United States, Italy and Spain. Nucleic acid was either cDNA or gDNA, and it came from T cells, B-cell-depleted T cells, or PBMCs.

In the original analysis: For nucleated cells, counts were estimated from reference gene primer amplification. Libraries were prepared by immunoSEQ multiplex PCR; TCRdb keeps only in-frame clonotypes and omits some of them. The V and J calls and clone size are taken from that table; D and trimming were inferred from the DNA. The table includes about 35,000 clones, around 80% detected once. The CDR3 is 14 amino acids. The V gene end was trimmed by 5 bases and the J gene end by 5 bases; junction bases not matched to a gene: 7. Germline assignment: CDR1 MNHEY and CDR2 SVGAGI. This sequence originates from an elderly man with active or convalescent COVID-19. The sample taken for sequencing was peripheral blood. The genes are TRBV6-5 and TRBJ2-5, with TRBD2 matching over 8 bases. The CDR3 nucleotides are TGTGCCAGCAGTCAACCGGGAGGGCATGAGACCCAGTACTTC. Its translation: CASSQPGGHETQYF.